This T cell receptor (beta chain) came from a study of shared clonotypes between healthy human individuals. V lost 4 bases, J lost 7 bases, and 8 bases lay in between. The CDR3 extends over 12 amino acids. Germline V gene lookup returns CDR1 SGHTA and CDR2 FQGTGA. Sorted-subset replicate PCRs used roughly 210 ng of genomic DNA. This amount corresponded to approximately 30,000 T cell genomes. The protocol was immunoSEQ multiplex PCR, while the TCRdb copy is restricted to in-frame clones and leaves out a portion. In the table there are about 380,000 clones, approximately 97% of which are singletons. The rearrangement uses TRBV7-3 and TRBJ2-1; D is unresolved. This sequence was found in a man under 40 in good health. The source material was memory CD8+ T cells sorted from blood. Subset meaning: CD45RO+ cells pooled with CCR7-negative TemRA cells. The CDR3 loop reads CASSYDRNEQFF. The CDR3 region has the DNA TGTGCCAGCAGCTACGACCGGAATGAGCAGTTCTTC.